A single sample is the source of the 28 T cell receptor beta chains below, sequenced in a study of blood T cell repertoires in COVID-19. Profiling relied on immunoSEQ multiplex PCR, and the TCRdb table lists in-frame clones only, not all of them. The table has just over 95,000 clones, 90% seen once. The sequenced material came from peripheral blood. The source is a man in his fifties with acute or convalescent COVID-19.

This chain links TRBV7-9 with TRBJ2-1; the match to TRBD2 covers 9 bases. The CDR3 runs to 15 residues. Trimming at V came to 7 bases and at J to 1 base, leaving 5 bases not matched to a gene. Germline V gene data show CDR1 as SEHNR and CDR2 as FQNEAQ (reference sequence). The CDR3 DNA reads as TGTGCCAGCAATCGGCGGGAGGGGTCCTACAATGAGCAGTTCTTC. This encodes CASNRREGSYNEQFF.

In DNA form, the CDR3 reads TGTGCCAGCAGCCCGCAAGGGGGTCATGGCTACACCTTC. The encoded protein is CASSPQGGHGYTF. This rearrangement joins TRBV5-5 to TRBJ1-2; D perhaps matches TRBD1 (6 bases). Trimming took off 4 bases at V and 6 bases at J, with 13 bases between the two ends. The CDR3 consists of 13 residues. The germline CDR1 and CDR2 sequences are SGHKS and YYEKEE (reference sequence).

Here the CDR3 DNA reads TGTGCCAGCAGCTTGCTCCAGTCTCAGGGCACCGGGGAGCTGTTTTTT. It translates to CASSLLQSQGTGELFF. The rearrangement links TRBV5-6 to TRBJ2-2, with D possibly TRBD1 on 5 matching bases. The germline V and J ends were trimmed by 1 base and 4 bases, with 14 bases remaining between them. CDR1 is SGHDT and CDR2 is YYEEEE in the germline V gene. The length of the CDR3 is 16 residues.

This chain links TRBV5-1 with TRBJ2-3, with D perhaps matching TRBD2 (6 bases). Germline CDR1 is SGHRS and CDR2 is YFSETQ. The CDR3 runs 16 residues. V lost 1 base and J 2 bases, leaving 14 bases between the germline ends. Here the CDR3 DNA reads TGCGCCAGCAGCTTGACTTCAGCGGGTCTCACAGATACGCAGTATTTT. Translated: CASSLTSAGLTDTQYF.

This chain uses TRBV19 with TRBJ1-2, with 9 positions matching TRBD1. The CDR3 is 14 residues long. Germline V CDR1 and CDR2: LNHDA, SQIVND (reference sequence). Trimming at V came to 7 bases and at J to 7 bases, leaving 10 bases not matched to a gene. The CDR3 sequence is CASTGTGYLGGYTF. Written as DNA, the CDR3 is TGTGCCAGTACCGGGACAGGGTACCTAGGTGGCTACACCTTC.

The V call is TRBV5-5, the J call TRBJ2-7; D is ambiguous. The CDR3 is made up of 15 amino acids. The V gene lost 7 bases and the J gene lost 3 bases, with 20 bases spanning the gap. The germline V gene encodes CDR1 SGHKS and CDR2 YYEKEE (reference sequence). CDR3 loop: CASPNMQRSNYEQYF. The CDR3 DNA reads TGTGCCAGCCCGAACATGCAACGCTCGAACTACGAGCAGTACTTC.

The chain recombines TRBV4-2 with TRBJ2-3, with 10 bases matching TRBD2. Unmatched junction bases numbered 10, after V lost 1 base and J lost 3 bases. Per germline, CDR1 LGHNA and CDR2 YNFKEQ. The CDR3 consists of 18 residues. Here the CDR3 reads CASSQVRLAGGGTDTQYF. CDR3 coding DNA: TGTGCCAGCAGCCAAGTCCGATTAGCGGGAGGAGGAACAGATACGCAGTATTTT.

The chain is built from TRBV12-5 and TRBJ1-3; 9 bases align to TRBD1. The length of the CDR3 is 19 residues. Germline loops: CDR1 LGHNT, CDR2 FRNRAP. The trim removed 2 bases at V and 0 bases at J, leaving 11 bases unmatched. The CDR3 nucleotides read TGTGCTAGTGGTTTGTTCCCGACAGGGGGTGGCCCCTCTGGAAACACCATATATTTT. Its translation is CASGLFPTGGGPSGNTIYF.

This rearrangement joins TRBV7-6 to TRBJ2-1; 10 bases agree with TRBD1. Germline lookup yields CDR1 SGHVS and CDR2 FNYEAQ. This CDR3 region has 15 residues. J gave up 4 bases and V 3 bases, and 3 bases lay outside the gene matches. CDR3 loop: CASSFRDRGYNEQFF. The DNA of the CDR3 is TGTGCCAGCAGCTTCCGGGACAGGGGTTACAATGAGCAGTTCTTC.

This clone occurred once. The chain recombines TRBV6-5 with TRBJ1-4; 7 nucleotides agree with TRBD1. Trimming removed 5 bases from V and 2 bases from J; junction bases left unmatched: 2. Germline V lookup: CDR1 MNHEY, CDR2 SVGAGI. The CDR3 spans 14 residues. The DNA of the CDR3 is TGTGCCAGCAGTCCAGGGGGGACTAATGAAAAACTGTTTTTT. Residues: CASSPGGTNEKLFF.

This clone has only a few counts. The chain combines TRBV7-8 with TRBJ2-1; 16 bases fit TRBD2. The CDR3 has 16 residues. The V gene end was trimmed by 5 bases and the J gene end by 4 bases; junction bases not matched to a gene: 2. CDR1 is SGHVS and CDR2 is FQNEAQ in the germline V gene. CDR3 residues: CASSTGLAGGYNEQFF. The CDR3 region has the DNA TGTGCCAGCAGCACGGGACTAGCGGGAGGGTACAATGAGCAGTTCTTC.

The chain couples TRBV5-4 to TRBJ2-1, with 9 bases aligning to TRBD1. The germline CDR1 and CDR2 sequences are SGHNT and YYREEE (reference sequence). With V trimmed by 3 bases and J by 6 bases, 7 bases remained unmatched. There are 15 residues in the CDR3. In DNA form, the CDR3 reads TGTGCCAGCAGCTACGGACAGGGGCCTCCCAATGAGCAGTTCTTC. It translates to CASSYGQGPPNEQFF.

The CDR3 DNA follows: TGTGCCAGCAGCTTGGGACAGAACTACGAGCAGTACTTC. Its protein product is CASSLGQNYEQYF. This rearrangement joins TRBV5-8 to TRBJ2-7; D perhaps matches TRBD1 (5 bases). Between the trimmed V and J ends, which lost 0 bases and 3 bases, there was a span of 7 bases. Looked up from germline, CDR1 is SGHTS and CDR2 is YDEGEE. This CDR3 is 13 amino acids long.

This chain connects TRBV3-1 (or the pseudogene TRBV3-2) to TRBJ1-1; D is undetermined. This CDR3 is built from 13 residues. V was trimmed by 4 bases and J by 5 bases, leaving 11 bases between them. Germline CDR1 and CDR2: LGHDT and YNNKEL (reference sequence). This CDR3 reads CASSPDARTEAFF. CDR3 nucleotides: TGTGCCAGCAGCCCAGACGCGAGGACTGAAGCTTTCTTT.

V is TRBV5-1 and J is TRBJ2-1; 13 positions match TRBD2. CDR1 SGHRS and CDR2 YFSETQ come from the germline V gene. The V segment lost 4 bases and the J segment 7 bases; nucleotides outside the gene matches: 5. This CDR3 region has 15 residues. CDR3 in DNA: TGCGCCAGCAGCGGGACTAGCGGGATTTTGAATGAGCAGTTCTTC. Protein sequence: CASSGTSGILNEQFF. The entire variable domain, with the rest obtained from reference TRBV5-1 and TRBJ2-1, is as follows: KAGVTQTPRYLIKTRGQQVTLSCSPISGHRSVSWYQQTPGQGLQFLFEYFSETQRNKGNFPGRFSGRQFSNSRSEMNVSTLELGDSALYLCASSGTSGILNEQFFGPGTRLTVL.

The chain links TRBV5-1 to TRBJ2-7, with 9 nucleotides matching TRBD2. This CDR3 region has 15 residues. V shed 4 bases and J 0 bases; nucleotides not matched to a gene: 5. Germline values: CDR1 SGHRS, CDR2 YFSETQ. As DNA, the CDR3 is TGCGCCAGCAGCCGGACTAGCGCGAGCTCCTACGAGCAGTACTTC. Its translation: CASSRTSASSYEQYF. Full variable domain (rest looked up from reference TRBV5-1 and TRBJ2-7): KAGVTQTPRYLIKTRGQQVTLSCSPISGHRSVSWYQQTPGQGLQFLFEYFSETQRNKGNFPGRFSGRQFSNSRSEMNVSTLELGDSALYLCASSRTSASSYEQYFGPGTRLTVT.

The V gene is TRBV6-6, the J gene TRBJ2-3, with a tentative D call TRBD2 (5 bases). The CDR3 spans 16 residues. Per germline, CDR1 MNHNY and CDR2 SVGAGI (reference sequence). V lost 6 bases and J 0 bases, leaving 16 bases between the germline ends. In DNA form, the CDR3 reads TGTGCCAGCAGCCCGGCCGCGGGCCTAAGCACAGATACGCAGTATTTT. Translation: CASSPAAGLSTDTQYF.

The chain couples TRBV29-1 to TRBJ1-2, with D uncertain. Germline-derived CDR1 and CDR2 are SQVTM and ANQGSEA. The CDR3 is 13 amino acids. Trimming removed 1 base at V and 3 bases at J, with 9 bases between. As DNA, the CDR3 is TGCAGCGTTGAAGCAGGATACGACTATGGCTACACCTTC. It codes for CSVEAGYDYGYTF.

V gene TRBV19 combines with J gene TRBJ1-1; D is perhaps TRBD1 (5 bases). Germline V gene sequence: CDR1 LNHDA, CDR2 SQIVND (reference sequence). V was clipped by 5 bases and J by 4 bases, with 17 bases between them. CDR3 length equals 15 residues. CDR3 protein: CASSFDRIGPTEAFF. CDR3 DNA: TGTGCCAGTAGTTTCGACAGAATCGGGCCCACTGAAGCTTTCTTT.

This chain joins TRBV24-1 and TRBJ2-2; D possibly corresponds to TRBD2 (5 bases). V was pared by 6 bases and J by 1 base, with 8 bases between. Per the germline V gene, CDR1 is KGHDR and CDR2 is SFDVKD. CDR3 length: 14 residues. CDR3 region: CATSWERNTGELFF. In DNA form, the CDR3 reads TGTGCCACCAGTTGGGAGCGGAACACCGGGGAGCTGTTTTTT.

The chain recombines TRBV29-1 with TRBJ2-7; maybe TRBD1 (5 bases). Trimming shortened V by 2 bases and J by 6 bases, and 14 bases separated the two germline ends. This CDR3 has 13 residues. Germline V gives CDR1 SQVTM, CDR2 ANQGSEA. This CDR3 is CSVEQAGSVEQYF. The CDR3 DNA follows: TGCAGCGTTGAACAGGCAGGGTCTGTCGAGCAGTACTTC.

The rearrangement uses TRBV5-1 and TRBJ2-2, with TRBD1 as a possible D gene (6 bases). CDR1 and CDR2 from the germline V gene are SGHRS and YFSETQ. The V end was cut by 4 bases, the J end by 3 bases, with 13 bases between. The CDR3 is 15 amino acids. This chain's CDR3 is CASSLGHRDTGELFF. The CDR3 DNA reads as TGCGCCAGCAGCCTGGGACACAGAGACACCGGGGAGCTGTTTTTT.

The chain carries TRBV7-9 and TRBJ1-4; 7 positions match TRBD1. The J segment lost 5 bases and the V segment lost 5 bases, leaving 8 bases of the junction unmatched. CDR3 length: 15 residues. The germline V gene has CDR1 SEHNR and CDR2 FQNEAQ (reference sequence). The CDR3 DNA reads TGTGCCAGCAGCATCACACAGGGGACCAATGAAAAACTGTTTTTT. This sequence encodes CASSITQGTNEKLFF.

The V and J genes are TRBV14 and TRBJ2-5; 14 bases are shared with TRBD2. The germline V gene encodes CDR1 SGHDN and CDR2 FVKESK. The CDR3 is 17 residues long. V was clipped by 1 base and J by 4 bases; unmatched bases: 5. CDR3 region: CASSQAFGTSGRETQYF. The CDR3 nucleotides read TGTGCCAGCAGCCAAGCTTTCGGGACTAGCGGGAGAGAGACCCAGTACTTC.

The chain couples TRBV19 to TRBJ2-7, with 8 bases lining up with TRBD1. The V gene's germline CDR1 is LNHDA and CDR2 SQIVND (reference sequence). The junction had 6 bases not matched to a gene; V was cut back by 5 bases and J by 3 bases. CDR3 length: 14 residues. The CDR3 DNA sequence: TGTGCCAGTAGTCGACAGGGGTATGTCTACGAGCAGTACTTC. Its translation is CASSRQGYVYEQYF.

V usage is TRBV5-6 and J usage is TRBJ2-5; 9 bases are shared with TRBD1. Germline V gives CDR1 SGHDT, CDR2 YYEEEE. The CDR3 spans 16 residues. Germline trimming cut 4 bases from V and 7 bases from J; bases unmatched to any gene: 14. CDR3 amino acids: CASSGRTGAGGVTQYF. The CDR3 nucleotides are TGTGCCAGCAGCGGGCGGACAGGGGCCGGTGGGGTGACCCAGTACTTC. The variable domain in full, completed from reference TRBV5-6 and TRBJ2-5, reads DAGVTQSPTHLIKTRGQQVTLRCSPKSGHDTVSWYQQALGQGPQFIFQYYEEEERQRGNFPDRFSGHQFPNYSSELNVNALLLGDSALYLCASSGRTGAGGVTQYFGPGTRLLVL.

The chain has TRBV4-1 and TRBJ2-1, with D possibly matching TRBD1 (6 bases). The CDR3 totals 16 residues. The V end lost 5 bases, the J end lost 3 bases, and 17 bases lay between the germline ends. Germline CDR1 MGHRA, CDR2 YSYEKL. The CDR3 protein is CASSASGTPFYNEQFF. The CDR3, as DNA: TGCGCCAGCAGCGCGTCCGGGACACCTTTCTACAATGAGCAGTTCTTC.

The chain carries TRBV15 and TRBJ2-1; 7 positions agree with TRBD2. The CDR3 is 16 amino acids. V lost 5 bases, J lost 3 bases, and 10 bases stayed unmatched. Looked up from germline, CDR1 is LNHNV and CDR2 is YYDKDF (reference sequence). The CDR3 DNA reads TGTGCCACCAGCCCGGAGGGAGGGCCAAACTACAATGAGCAGTTCTTC. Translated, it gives CATSPEGGPNYNEQFF.